These 4 T cell receptor beta chains share one sample of origin, sequenced in a study of beta chain features in type 1 diabetes. General study points: Moderate but significant shortening of TCRB CDR3s was recorded in all four CD4+ subsets from Type 1 diabetes patients.

These receptors lack a known antigen. The sequenced template was cDNA made from the entire isolated RNA. TCRdb's table, derived via immunoSEQ multiplex PCR, lists solely in-frame clones and lacks some. Of approximately 260,000 clones in the sample, over 20% were seen once. The sequenced sample was naive CD4+ T cells from blood. These receptors came from a woman aged 35 to 49 with type 1 diabetes.

CDR3 bases: TGTGCCAGTACGACCGGCGGGTTGACCGGGGAGCTGTTTTTT. This gives the protein CASTTGGLTGELFF. The rearrangement links TRBV19 to TRBJ2-2, with a possible D match to TRBD2 (5 bases). V shed 7 bases and J shed 5 bases, with 14 bases lying between them. The CDR3 loop spans 14 amino acids. From germline, CDR1 is LNHDA and CDR2 SQIVND (reference sequence). The variable domain in full, completed from reference TRBV19 and TRBJ2-2, reads DGGITQSPKYLFRKEGQNVTLSCEQNLNHDAMYWYRQDPGQGLRLIYYSQIVNDFQKGDIAEGYSVSREKKESFPLTVTSAQKNPTAFYLCASTTGGLTGELFFGEGSRLTVL.

This clone was seen a few times. The rearrangement joins TRBV30 to TRBJ1-2; 7 bases are a match to TRBD1. The CDR3 length is 11 residues. Trimming at V came to 5 bases and at J to 7 bases, leaving 4 bases not matched to a gene. Germline-derived CDR1 and CDR2 are GTSNPN and SVGIG (reference sequence). The CDR3 region has the DNA TGTGCCTGGGCCGACAGGGTTGGCTACACCTTC. This sequence encodes CAWADRVGYTF.

The rearrangement links TRBV18 to TRBJ1-2, with D possibly matching TRBD1 (5 bases). Trimming left V 3 bases short and J 3 bases short, with 14 bases between. This CDR3 has 15 residues. Per germline, CDR1 KGHSH and CDR2 LQKENI. In DNA form, the CDR3 reads TGTGCCAGCTCACCTAGGCAAGGGGAACACTATGGCTACACCTTC. The encoded protein is CASSPRQGEHYGYTF.

The chain links TRBV5-1 to TRBJ2-7; 9 bases line up with TRBD1. The germline V gene has CDR1 SGHRS and CDR2 YFSETQ. There are 13 residues in the CDR3. Unmatched junction bases numbered 5, after V lost 5 bases and J lost 5 bases. CDR3 nucleotides: TGCGCCAGCAGACGGACAGGGGATCACGAGCAGTACTTC. As protein: CASRRTGDHEQYF. The full variable domain, its missing parts supplied by reference TRBV5-1 and TRBJ2-7, is KAGVTQTPRYLIKTRGQQVTLSCSPISGHRSVSWYQQTPGQGLQFLFEYFSETQRNKGNFPGRFSGRQFSNSRSEMNVSTLELGDSALYLCASRRTGDHEQYFGPGTRLTVT.